The 18 T cell receptor beta chains below were found in one sample sequenced in a study of T cell responses to AZD1222 COVID-19 vaccine. Data came from immunoSEQ multiplex PCR; TCRdb stores just in-frame clones and leaves some out. The sample holds under 150,000 clones, over 85% seen once. Sequencing was performed on peripheral blood, taken on day 0 of AZD1222 vaccination. The receptors were sampled from an adult in good health.

The V gene is TRBV7-9, the J gene TRBJ1-2; 9 nucleotides align to TRBD1. CDR1 is SEHNR, CDR2 FQNEAQ, per germline (reference sequence). The length of the CDR3 is 14 residues. The ends lost 1 base at V and 7 bases at J; junction bases unmatched: 4. As DNA, the CDR3 is TGTGCCAGCAGCTTAGGGGACAGGGCTAGTGGCTACACCTTC. Its protein is CASSLGDRASGYTF.

The CDR3 loop reads CASSLDRGPQHF. CDR3 in DNA: TGCGCCAGCAGCCTTGACAGGGGTCCCCAGCATTTT. The chain employs TRBV5-1 and TRBJ1-5; 8 bases are a match to TRBD1. Unmatched junction bases numbered 4, after V lost 4 bases and J lost 10 bases. The CDR3 has 12 amino acids. Germline CDR1 is SGHRS and CDR2 is YFSETQ.

The V and J genes are TRBV6-5 and TRBJ1-2; D is perhaps TRBD1 (5 bases). The CDR3 runs 15 residues. Germline V gene sequence: CDR1 MNHEY, CDR2 SVGAGI. V shed 5 bases and J shed 0 bases, with 13 bases lying between them. The CDR3 loop reads CASSLLGTTNYGYTF. The CDR3 bases are TGTGCCAGCAGTCTCCTTGGGACTACTAACTATGGCTACACCTTC.

The chain carries TRBV5-1 and TRBJ2-5; TRBD1 might be the D (6 bases). Deletions cut 0 bases from V and 9 bases from J, with 18 bases between. Germline V gives CDR1 SGHRS, CDR2 YFSETQ. The CDR3 contains 15 residues. The CDR3 nucleotides are TGCGCCAGCAGCTTGGCTGGTGGACAGCCCCGGTCCCAGTACTTC. Amino acid sequence: CASSLAGGQPRSQYF. The entire variable domain, with the rest obtained from reference TRBV5-1 and TRBJ2-5, is as follows: KAGVTQTPRYLIKTRGQQVTLSCSPISGHRSVSWYQQTPGQGLQFLFEYFSETQRNKGNFPGRFSGRQFSNSRSEMNVSTLELGDSALYLCASSLAGGQPRSQYFGPGTRLLVL.

The chain carries TRBV7-2 and TRBJ2-5; D ambiguous. Looked up from germline, CDR1 is SGHTA and CDR2 is FQGNSA. V lost 3 bases and J lost 4, with 15 bases in between. This CDR3 has 15 residues. The CDR3 bases are TGTGCCAGCAGCTTCCGCGGTACGTCTCCAGAGACCCAGTACTTC. Translated, it gives CASSFRGTSPETQYF.

A single count supports this clone. This chain joins TRBV9 and TRBJ2-7; 11 bases are shared with TRBD2. Germline V lookup: CDR1 SGDLS, CDR2 YYNGEE. Losses at the gene ends were 0 bases for V and 5 bases for J; bases not matched to a gene: 4. The CDR3 runs 15 residues. CDR3 loop: CASSVATSGGDEQYF. CDR3 nucleotides: TGTGCCAGCAGCGTAGCTACTAGCGGGGGAGACGAGCAGTACTTC.

The chain couples TRBV4-1 to TRBJ2-5, with D possibly TRBD2 on 6 matching bases. Germline CDR1 reads MGHRA; CDR2 reads YSYEKL. This CDR3 is 14 amino acids long. Trimming left V 2 bases short and J 4 bases short, with 11 bases between. In DNA form, the CDR3 reads TGCGCCAGCAGCCAACGGGTCGGGGGAGAGACCCAGTACTTC. It specifies CASSQRVGGETQYF.

The chain has TRBV19 and TRBJ1-6; TRBD1 matches 9 bases. The trim removed 6 bases at V and 6 bases at J, leaving 6 bases unmatched. From germline, CDR1 is LNHDA and CDR2 SQIVND (reference sequence). CDR3 size: 15 residues. The DNA of the CDR3 is TGTGCCAGTAGGAAGACAGGGGGGATTAATTCACCCCTCCACTTT. Protein: CASRKTGGINSPLHF.

This chain joins TRBV5-1 and TRBJ2-1, with D perhaps matching TRBD2 (5 bases). Between the trimmed V and J ends, which lost 0 bases and 4 bases, there was a span of 5 bases. The CDR3 is 13 residues long. Germline CDR1 SGHRS, CDR2 YFSETQ. The CDR3 nucleotides read TGCGCCAGCAGCTTGGGAGGGTACAATGAGCAGTTCTTC. This gives the protein CASSLGGYNEQFF.

The rearrangement joins TRBV7-9 to TRBJ2-7; the match to TRBD1 covers 11 bases. The length of the CDR3 is 16 residues. Looked up from germline, CDR1 is SEHNR and CDR2 is FQNEAQ (reference sequence). J lost 1 base, V lost 1 base, and 3 bases had no gene match. CDR3 sequence: CASSLVGQGASYEQYF. Written as DNA, the CDR3 is TGTGCCAGCAGCTTAGTAGGACAGGGGGCTTCCTACGAGCAGTACTTC.

The genes are TRBV3-1 (or the pseudogene TRBV3-2) and TRBJ2-1, with a weak D call TRBD2 (6 bases). The CDR3 loop spans 17 amino acids. The V gene's germline CDR1 is LGHDT and CDR2 YNNKEL (reference sequence). V lost 3 bases and J lost 0, with 15 bases in between. CDR3 bases: TGTGCCAGCAGCCAGGATCCGGGACTTCGCTCCTACAATGAGCAGTTCTTC. Its protein product is CASSQDPGLRSYNEQFF.

The V call is TRBV4-1, the J call TRBJ2-7; D gene uncertain. Trimming took off 0 bases at V and 1 base at J, with 4 bases between the two ends. This CDR3 spans 13 amino acids. Looked up from germline, CDR1 is MGHRA and CDR2 is YSYEKL. The CDR3 coding sequence is TGCGCCAGCAGCCAAGACACGTCCTACGAGCAGTACTTC. Translated: CASSQDTSYEQYF.

The genes are TRBV3-1 (or the pseudogene TRBV3-2) and TRBJ2-3; unclear D gene. Germline V gene lookup returns CDR1 LGHDT and CDR2 YNNKEL (reference sequence). V shed 2 bases and J shed 6 bases, with 12 bases lying between them. The CDR3 is 14 amino acids. CDR3 loop: CASSQSRLGDTQYF. CDR3 sequence (DNA): TGTGCCAGCAGCCAATCCCGATTGGGGGATACGCAGTATTTT.

V gene TRBV18 combines with J gene TRBJ1-1; D possibly corresponds to TRBD1 (5 bases). Looked up from germline, CDR1 is KGHSH and CDR2 is LQKENI. V lost 2 bases and J lost 1, with 20 bases in between. The CDR3 consists of 18 residues. CDR3 nucleotides: TGTGCCAGCTCACCATTCCAGCAGGGCACTATCCAGAACACTGAAGCTTTCTTT. Translated, it gives CASSPFQQGTIQNTEAFF.

The rearrangement links TRBV5-4 to TRBJ1-1; 9 nucleotides match TRBD1. Looked up from germline, CDR1 is SGHNT and CDR2 is YYREEE (reference sequence). V dropped 4 bases and J dropped 4; count of bases not matched to a gene: 5. This CDR3 comprises 14 residues. The CDR3 here is CASSMGQGGTEAFF. In nucleotides, the CDR3 is TGTGCCAGCAGCATGGGACAGGGTGGCACTGAAGCTTTCTTT.

This chain's CDR3 is CASQTEGEQFF. The CDR3, as DNA: TGTGCCAGCCAGACGGAGGGTGAGCAGTTCTTC. The rearrangement uses TRBV2 and TRBJ2-1, with a weak D call TRBD2 (6 bases). CDR3 size: 11 residues. Looked up from germline, CDR1 is SNHLY and CDR2 is FYNNEI. Between the trimmed V and J ends, which lost 8 bases and 9 bases, there was a span of 11 bases. Full variable domain (remainder filled in from reference TRBV2 and TRBJ2-1): EPEVTQTPSHQVTQMGQEVILRCVPISNHLYFYWYRQILGQKVEFLVSFYNNEISEKSEIFDDQFSVERPDGSNFTLKIRSTKLEDSAMYFCASQTEGEQFFGPGTRLTVL.

The V call is TRBV6-1, the J call TRBJ2-3; tentative D call: TRBD2 (6 bases). The V end lost 3 bases, the J end lost 0 bases, and 10 bases lay between the germline ends. The CDR3 sequence is 15 residues long. Germline assignment: CDR1 MNHNS and CDR2 SASEGT. The CDR3 sequence is CASSESAGSTDTQYF. The CDR3, as DNA: TGTGCCAGCAGTGAGTCGGCGGGAAGCACAGATACGCAGTATTTT.

This rearrangement joins TRBV28 to TRBJ1-4, with 7 bases matching TRBD1. Germline loops: CDR1 MDHEN, CDR2 SYDVKM. Unmatched junction bases numbered 5, after V lost 6 bases and J lost 4 bases. This CDR3 region has 14 residues. CDR3 nucleotide sequence: TGTGCCAGCAGGGTGACAGGGATTAATGAAAAACTGTTTTTT. It encodes CASRVTGINEKLFF.